Shown below are 14 T cell receptor beta chains from a single sample sequenced in a study of read filtering for tumor transcriptome and immune sequencing. Molecular barcoded adaptors covering alpha/delta and beta/gamma chains were used on approximately 400 ng RNA. A single record per CDR3 protein comes from TCRdb applying MiXCR to the reads. The table records 35,000 to 55,000 distinct CDR3 sequences, 9.5% to 15% of them present only once. The sequenced sample consisted of a population of CD138-negative cells sorted from bone marrow. The receptors derive from a donor over 35 with multiple myeloma.

This clonotype was counted many times. This chain uses TRBV7-2 with TRBJ2-1; weak D call: TRBD1 (6 bases). The CDR3 is 13 amino acids. The ends were cut back, 10 bases at V and 3 bases at J, with 13 bases in the middle. CDR1 is SGHTA, CDR2 FQGNSA, per germline. CDR3 amino acids: CATGDTFYNEQFF. The CDR3 DNA reads TGTGCCACCGGGGACACTTTCTACAATGAGCAGTTCTTC.

This clonotype was observed at least ten times. V is TRBV5-1 and J is TRBJ2-1; TRBD1 aligns across 7 bases. After removal of 4 bases from V and 4 bases from J, the junction contained 8 bases not matched to a gene. The CDR3 runs to 15 residues. Per the germline V gene, CDR1 is SGHRS and CDR2 is YFSETQ. CDR3 in DNA: TGCGCCAGCAGCGAAACGGGACAGATATACAATGAGCAGTTCTTC. Its translation: CASSETGQIYNEQFF.

This clonotype was observed at least ten times. The chain carries TRBV18 and TRBJ2-3; 7 bases match TRBD1. This CDR3 comprises 13 residues. CDR1 and CDR2 (germline): KGHSH, LQKENI. Trimming took 3 bases from V and 6 from J; bases not matched to a gene: 3. In DNA form, the CDR3 reads TGTGCCAGCTCACCCGGACAGGCGGATACGCAGTATTTT. This sequence encodes CASSPGQADTQYF.

This clonotype was detected ten times or more. This rearrangement joins TRBV7-9 to TRBJ2-3, with D possibly matching TRBD2 (6 bases). Trimming removed 2 bases from V and 2 bases from J, with 11 bases in between. This CDR3 comprises 15 residues. CDR1 is SEHNR and CDR2 is FQNEAQ in the germline V gene (reference sequence). CDR3 sequence (DNA): TGTGCCAGCAGCTTATTTCTAGCGACCACAGATACGCAGTATTTT. This codes for CASSLFLATTDTQYF.

Only a few counts were recorded for this clonotype. The germline gene is not matched at one end of the junction; a read error may be the cause. The V gene is TRBV10-2, the J gene TRBJ2-2, with 7 bases aligning to TRBD1. Germline V gene sequence: CDR1 WSHSY, CDR2 SAAADI. This CDR3 is built from 14 residues. CDR3 protein: CASSEQGFVGELSF. The CDR3 DNA sequence: TGCGCCAGCAGTGAACAGGGGTTCGTCGGGGAGCTGTCTTTT.

This clonotype occurred many times. V usage is TRBV12-3 or TRBV12-4 and J usage is TRBJ2-3; 11 bases match TRBD2. V lost 7 bases and J lost 7; bases outside the gene matches: 10. The CDR3 extends over 15 amino acids. The CDR3: CASTLSGRDTNTQYF. The CDR3 DNA reads as TGTGCCAGCACCCTTAGCGGGAGGGACACGAATACGCAGTATTTT.

In this sample, this clonotype turned up a few times. The chain recombines TRBV7-2 with TRBJ1-1; D may be TRBD1 (5 bases). Between the trimmed V and J ends, which lost 1 base and 0 bases, there was a span of 9 bases. The CDR3 runs to 15 residues. Looked up from germline, CDR1 is SGHTA and CDR2 is FQGNSA. The CDR3 coding sequence is TGTGCCAGCAGCTTAGAGACGGGGGTGAACACTGAAGCTTTCTTT. Residues: CASSLETGVNTEAFF.

This clonotype was counted at least ten times. V is TRBV30 and J is TRBJ2-7, with TRBD2 matching over 7 bases. Germline CDR1 and CDR2: GTSNPN and SVGIG (reference sequence). CDR3 length equals 15 residues. V lost 0 bases and J lost 1; bases outside the gene matches: 6. CDR3 DNA sequence: TGTGCCTGGAGTGTACTGCTAGCGGATTCCTACGAGCAGTACTTC. This translates into CAWSVLLADSYEQYF.

A remark on this clonotype: With a much larger clone just one base away, this may be a read error. The rearrangement joins TRBV15 to TRBJ2-3; the D gene is possibly TRBD2 (7 bases). CDR1 is LNHNV, CDR2 YYDKDF, per germline (reference sequence). The CDR3 consists of 19 residues. V was pared by 0 bases and J by 2 bases, with 21 bases between. This CDR3 is CATSRDEGGAGKYTDTQYF. The CDR3 DNA follows: TGTGCCACCAGCAGAGACGAAGGGGGGGCGGGAAAGTACACAGATACGCAGTATTTT.

This clonotype has only a few counts. The chain is built from TRBV28 and TRBJ1-1; D may be TRBD1 (5 bases). Germline loops: CDR1 MDHEN, CDR2 SYDVKM. Trimming removed 4 bases at V and 7 bases at J, with 13 bases between. The CDR3 sequence is 13 residues long. The CDR3 is CASSSGLWDEAFF. CDR3 in DNA: TGTGCCAGCAGTTCGGGACTTTGGGATGAAGCTTTCTTT.

This clonotype came up many times. The chain recombines TRBV6-5 with TRBJ1-2, with D uncertain. Trimming shortened V by 0 bases and J by 4 bases, and 12 bases separated the two germline ends. The CDR3 has 15 residues. The germline V gene encodes CDR1 MNHEY and CDR2 SVGAGI. Written as DNA, the CDR3 is TGTGCCAGCAGTTACTCGGTCACAAGGAGCTATGGCTACACCTTC. The encoded protein is CASSYSVTRSYGYTF.

There are many counts of this clonotype. The chain joins TRBV25-1 to TRBJ1-1; D gene ambiguous. CDR3 length: 14 amino acids. Germline V gene lookup returns CDR1 MGHDK and CDR2 SYGVNS. Trimming cost V 2 bases and J 1 base, with 8 bases left between them. The CDR3 here is CASSEHGENTEAFF. The DNA for the CDR3 is TGTGCCAGCAGTGAACATGGGGAGAACACTGAAGCTTTCTTT.

Turning to this clonotype: Since a far larger clone is one base different, this is likely a read error. The rearrangement links TRBV7-3 to TRBJ2-1; 8 nucleotides agree with TRBD1. The length of the CDR3 is 15 residues. Germline CDR1 SGHTA, CDR2 FQGTGA. The CDR3 DNA reads as TGCGCCAGCAGCCAAGAGGCGACAGGGGACTCTGGGCAGTTCTTC. Protein: CASSQEATGDSGQFF.

Regarding this clonotype: Since a much larger clone is just one base distant, this may be a read error. The V and J genes are TRBV30 and TRBJ1-1, with D perhaps TRBD1 (5 bases). The CDR3 sequence is 13 residues long. Trimming shortened V by 2 bases and J by 6 bases, and 13 bases separated the two germline ends. Germline V gene sequence: CDR1 GTSNPN, CDR2 SVGIG (reference sequence). The CDR3 nucleotides read TGTGCCTGGAGTAACCGTGGGGACCCTGAAGCTTTCTTT. It specifies CAWSNRGDPEAFF.